This TCR beta chain was sequenced in a study of blood T cell repertoires in COVID-19. Study-wide background: Italy, Spain and the United States were the sources of the convalescent and acute COVID-19 samples.

Germline CDR1 is SGHTA and CDR2 is FQGNSA. V gave up 5 bases and J gave up 6 bases; unmatched junction bases: 10. This CDR3 has 17 residues. In the original analysis: Using reference gene primer amplification, nucleated cell counts were estimated. Method: immunoSEQ multiplex PCR; TCRdb's copy keeps in-frame clones and lacks some. For V, J and clone size, that table is used; D and trimming come from the DNA. This table holds about 300,000 clones, roughly 90% found once. This sequence was found in a man between 18 and 29 years old who had recovered from COVID-19. Sequencing input: peripheral blood. The rearrangement links TRBV7-2 to TRBJ2-2; the match to TRBD2 covers 12 bases. The CDR3 sequence: CASSALGTSGSAGELFF. The DNA for the CDR3 is TGTGCCAGCAGCGCATTGGGGACTAGCGGGTCGGCCGGGGAGCTGTTTTTT. The full variable domain, its missing parts supplied by reference TRBV7-2 and TRBJ2-2, is GAGVSQSPSNKVTEKGKDVELRCDPISGHTALYWYRQSLGQGLEFLIYFQGNSAPDKSGLPSDRFSAERTGGSVSTLTIQRTQQEDSAVYLCASSALGTSGSAGELFFGEGSRLTVL.